The rows below give T cell receptor beta chains drawn from one sample of a study of neurological immune-mediated disorders. One entry per CDR3 protein results from TCRdb running MiXCR on the 5' RACE reads. The repertoire holds about 53,000 distinct CDR3 sequences, with roughly 8.3% as singletons. The sequenced material came from PBMCs. The receptors derive from a woman between 35 and 50 years old in good health. Each CDR3 is given with its conserved first and last residue. A D gene is named only where the DNA matches it firmly. A row's size may be missing; if present it is once, few, many or a size class.

clone_size: many; d_call: TRBD1; j_call: TRBJ2-4; v_call: TRBV6-5; cdr3_aa: CASSLGNRGRDIQYF; cdr3_nt: TGTGCCAGCAGTCTCGGGAACAGGGGACGGGACATTCAGTACTTC
clone_size: .; d_call: .; j_call: TRBJ1-1; v_call: TRBV20-1; cdr3_aa: CSATRGEGLTNTEAFF; cdr3_nt: TGCAGTGCTACCAGGGGTGAGGGGCTGACGAACACTGAAGCTTTCTTT
clone_size: many; d_call: .; j_call: TRBJ1-3; v_call: TRBV3-1; cdr3_aa: CASSQVRDKGNTIYF; cdr3_nt: TGTGCCAGCAGCCAAGTTCGGGACAAAGGAAACACCATATATTTT
clone_size: many; d_call: .; j_call: TRBJ2-2; v_call: TRBV20-1; cdr3_aa: CSAGATMNTGELFF; cdr3_nt: TGCAGTGCTGGGGCGACTATGAACACCGGGGAGCTGTTTTTT
clone_size: .; d_call: TRBD2; j_call: TRBJ2-5; v_call: TRBV27; cdr3_aa: CVKTPGLAGERGYQETQYF; cdr3_nt: TGTGTTAAAACCCCGGGACTAGCGGGAGAGAGGGGTTACCAAGAGACCCAGTACTTC
clone_size: .; d_call: TRBD1; j_call: TRBJ2-7; v_call: TRBV29-1; cdr3_aa: CSASTGGFGEQYF; cdr3_nt: TGCAGCGCATCGACAGGGGGATTCGGCGAGCAGTACTTC
clone_size: many; d_call: .; j_call: TRBJ2-1; v_call: TRBV7-8; cdr3_aa: CASRGGSRFKSSYNEQFF; cdr3_nt: TGTGCCAGCAGGGGGGGATCCCGCTTTAAAAGCTCCTACAATGAGCAGTTCTTC
clone_size: many; d_call: .; j_call: TRBJ1-1; v_call: TRBV12-3/TRBV12-4; cdr3_aa: CASSLLQPPSTEAFF; cdr3_nt: TGTGCCAGCAGTTTATTACAGCCTCCGAGCACTGAAGCTTTCTTT
clone_size: many; d_call: .; j_call: TRBJ1-1; v_call: TRBV29-1; cdr3_aa: CSVDGGRNTEAFF; cdr3_nt: TGCAGCGTTGATGGGGGGAGGAACACTGAAGCTTTCTTT
clone_size: many; d_call: .; j_call: TRBJ2-7; v_call: TRBV12-3/TRBV12-4; cdr3_aa: CASMNRVRTYEQYF; cdr3_nt: TGTGCCAGCATGAACAGGGTCAGAACCTACGAGCAGTACTTC
clone_size: .; d_call: .; j_call: TRBJ1-2; v_call: TRBV6-5; cdr3_aa: CASSRGGVGLYGYTF; cdr3_nt: TGTGCCAGCAGCCGCGGAGGGGTGGGACTCTATGGCTACACCTTC
clone_size: many; d_call: .; j_call: TRBJ1-5; v_call: TRBV27; cdr3_aa: CASSFRGGGQPQHF; cdr3_nt: TGTGCCAGCAGTTTTCGGGGGGGTGGTCAGCCCCAGCATTTT
clone_size: many; d_call: TRBD1; j_call: TRBJ1-1; v_call: TRBV4-1; cdr3_aa: CASSQPTTGKTEAFF; cdr3_nt: TGCGCCAGCAGCCAGCCCACGACAGGGAAAACTGAAGCTTTCTTT
clone_size: many; d_call: TRBD1; j_call: TRBJ2-3; v_call: TRBV15; cdr3_aa: CATRRTGTSTDTQYF; cdr3_nt: TGTGCCACCAGGAGGACAGGGACAAGCACAGATACGCAGTATTTT
clone_size: many; d_call: TRBD2; j_call: TRBJ2-5; v_call: TRBV20-1; cdr3_aa: CSARFRGLAGGLAETQYF; cdr3_nt: TGCAGTGCTCGCTTCCGGGGACTAGCGGGAGGGCTTGCAGAGACCCAGTACTTC
clone_size: many; d_call: TRBD2; j_call: TRBJ2-5; v_call: TRBV9; cdr3_aa: CASSPGTSGDGETQYF; cdr3_nt: TGTGCCAGCAGCCCCGGGACTAGCGGGGACGGAGAGACCCAGTACTTC
clone_size: .; d_call: .; j_call: TRBJ2-2; v_call: TRBV14; cdr3_aa: CASSVVWTGELFF; cdr3_nt: TGTGCCAGCAGCGTCGTATGGACCGGGGAGCTGTTTTTT
clone_size: many; d_call: TRBD1; j_call: TRBJ2-2; v_call: TRBV9; cdr3_aa: CASSAAGGFGELFF; cdr3_nt: TGTGCCAGCAGCGCGGCAGGGGGTTTCGGGGAGCTGTTTTTT
clone_size: many; d_call: .; j_call: TRBJ2-7; v_call: TRBV11-2; cdr3_aa: CASSYQGIGEQYF; cdr3_nt: TGTGCCAGCAGCTACCAGGGAATTGGCGAGCAGTACTTC
clone_size: many; d_call: TRBD2; j_call: TRBJ2-1; v_call: TRBV5-1; cdr3_aa: CASSLWLAGVQFF; cdr3_nt: TGCGCCAGCAGCTTGTGGCTAGCGGGAGTCCAGTTCTTC
clone_size: many; d_call: .; j_call: TRBJ2-7; v_call: TRBV20-1; cdr3_aa: CSASAFLSNRSPYEQYF; cdr3_nt: TGCAGTGCTAGCGCTTTTCTATCGAATAGGAGCCCCTACGAGCAGTACTTC
clone_size: many; d_call: .; j_call: TRBJ1-5; v_call: TRBV18; cdr3_aa: CASSGEQHQPQHF; cdr3_nt: TGTGCCAGCTCAGGAGAACAGCATCAGCCCCAGCATTTT
clone_size: many; d_call: TRBD1; j_call: TRBJ2-7; v_call: TRBV6-6; cdr3_aa: CASSKTGGVLDEQYF; cdr3_nt: TGTGCCAGCAGTAAAACAGGGGGTGTTTTGGACGAGCAGTACTTC
clone_size: many; d_call: .; j_call: TRBJ1-2; v_call: TRBV12-3/TRBV12-4; cdr3_aa: CAILGGIEGYTF; cdr3_nt: TGTGCCATCCTTGGAGGAATTGAAGGCTACACCTTC
clone_size: many; d_call: .; j_call: TRBJ1-6; v_call: TRBV11-1; cdr3_aa: CASEGSPLHF; cdr3_nt: TGTGCCAGCGAGGGTTCACCCCTCCACTTT
clone_size: many; d_call: TRBD2; j_call: TRBJ2-1; v_call: TRBV4-1; cdr3_aa: CASSPLAGWSEQFF; cdr3_nt: TGCGCCAGCAGCCCGCTAGCGGGGTGGAGTGAGCAGTTCTTC
clone_size: many; d_call: TRBD2; j_call: TRBJ2-1; v_call: TRBV7-2; cdr3_aa: CASSFTSGSFSYNEQFF; cdr3_nt: TGTGCCAGCAGCTTCACTAGCGGGAGCTTCTCCTACAATGAGCAGTTCTTC
clone_size: few; d_call: .; j_call: TRBJ1-6; v_call: TRBV12-3/TRBV12-4; cdr3_aa: CASSLTGGNSPLHF; cdr3_nt: TGTGCCAGCAGTCTGACAGGTGGCAATTCACCCCTCCACTTT
clone_size: many; d_call: TRBD1; j_call: TRBJ2-4; v_call: TRBV2; cdr3_aa: CASSGTGRNIQYF; cdr3_nt: TGTGCCAGCAGTGGGACAGGACGAAACATTCAGTACTTC
clone_size: few; d_call: TRBD1; j_call: TRBJ1-5; v_call: TRBV18; cdr3_aa: CASSQTGGNQPQHF; cdr3_nt: TGTGCCAGCTCCCAAACAGGGGGCAATCAGCCCCAGCATTTT
clone_size: many; d_call: TRBD2; j_call: TRBJ2-7; v_call: TRBV15; cdr3_aa: CATSRRSGGSYEQYF; cdr3_nt: TGTGCCACCAGCAGACGGTCGGGGGGGTCCTACGAGCAGTACTTC
clone_size: many; d_call: .; j_call: TRBJ2-2; v_call: TRBV18; cdr3_aa: CASSRGIRELFF; cdr3_nt: TGTGCCAGCTCACGCGGGATCAGAGAGCTGTTTTTT
clone_size: few; d_call: TRBD1; j_call: TRBJ2-2; v_call: TRBV10-3; cdr3_aa: CAISDPGTGLWTGELFF; cdr3_nt: TGTGCCATCAGTGACCCCGGGACAGGGCTGTGGACCGGGGAGCTGTTTTTT
clone_size: many; d_call: TRBD1; j_call: TRBJ1-6; v_call: TRBV5-1; cdr3_aa: CASSSDRGVGSPLHF; cdr3_nt: TGCGCCAGCAGCTCGGACAGGGGCGTGGGGTCACCCCTCCACTTT
clone_size: many; d_call: .; j_call: TRBJ2-7; v_call: TRBV25-1; cdr3_aa: CATRAYEQYF; cdr3_nt: TGTGCCACCAGGGCCTACGAGCAGTACTTC
clone_size: many; d_call: TRBD2; j_call: TRBJ2-2; v_call: TRBV20-1; cdr3_aa: CSARGPSGGAGGELFF; cdr3_nt: TGCAGTGCTAGAGGTCCCAGCGGGGGGGCCGGCGGGGAGCTGTTTTTT
clone_size: .; d_call: .; j_call: TRBJ2-3; v_call: TRBV19; cdr3_aa: CASSEQGVTDTQYF; cdr3_nt: TGTGCCAGTAGTGAGCAAGGCGTCACAGATACGCAGTATTTT